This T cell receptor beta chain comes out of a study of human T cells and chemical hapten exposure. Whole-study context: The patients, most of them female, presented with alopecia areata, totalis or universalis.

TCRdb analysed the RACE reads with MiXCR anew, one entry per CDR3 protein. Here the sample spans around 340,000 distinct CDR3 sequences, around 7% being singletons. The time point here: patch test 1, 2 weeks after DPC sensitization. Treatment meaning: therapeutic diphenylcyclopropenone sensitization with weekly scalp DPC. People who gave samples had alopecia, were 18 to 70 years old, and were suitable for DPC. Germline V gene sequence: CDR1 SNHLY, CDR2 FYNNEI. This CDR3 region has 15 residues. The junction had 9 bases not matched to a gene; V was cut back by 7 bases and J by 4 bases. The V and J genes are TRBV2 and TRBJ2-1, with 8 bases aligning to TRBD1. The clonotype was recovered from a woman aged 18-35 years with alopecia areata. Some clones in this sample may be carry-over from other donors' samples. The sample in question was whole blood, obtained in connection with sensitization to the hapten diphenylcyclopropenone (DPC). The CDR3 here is CASNLDRGEYNEQFF. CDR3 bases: TGTGCCAGCAACCTTGACAGGGGAGAATACAATGAGCAGTTCTTC.